The next 27 T cell receptor beta chains were all read from a single sample in a study of blood T cell repertoires in COVID-19. The assay was immunoSEQ multiplex PCR, and TCRdb's table has in-frame clones only and misses some. The sample lists about 92,000 clones; approximately 88% were seen once. Sequencing was done on a sample of peripheral blood. The receptors were gathered from a woman in her sixties or seventies with COVID-19, enrolled during active disease.

This sequence joins TRBV5-4 and TRBJ1-3, with unresolved D. The germline CDR1 and CDR2 sequences are SGHNT and YYREEE (reference sequence). The ends were cut back, 4 bases at V and 1 base at J, with 9 bases in the middle. The CDR3 is 14 amino acids. This CDR3 is CASSRRGSGNTIYF. The CDR3 nucleotides are TGTGCCAGCAGCCGCAGAGGGTCTGGAAACACCATATATTTT.

The CDR3 loop is CASSPEGGLPPLHF. CDR3 coding DNA: TGTGCCAGCAGTCCAGAGGGGGGGCTTCCACCCCTCCACTTT. This sequence joins TRBV25-1 and TRBJ1-6, with TRBD1 as a possible D gene (6 bases). Looked up from germline, CDR1 is MGHDK and CDR2 is SYGVNS. This CDR3 spans 14 amino acids. V was cut by 5 bases and J by 11 bases, with 16 bases left in between.

V and J are TRBV11-2 and TRBJ1-3; 7 nucleotides match TRBD1. Germline V gene data show CDR1 as SGHAT and CDR2 as FQNNGV. The CDR3 spans 14 residues. V shed 7 bases and J 4 bases; nucleotides not matched to a gene: 7. The DNA of the CDR3 is TGTGCCAGCAAGACAGGGAACACAGGAAACACCATATATTTT. Translating it yields CASKTGNTGNTIYF.

This clone was observed a single time. The genes are TRBV9 and TRBJ1-2; 8 nucleotides match TRBD1. The CDR3 has 16 residues. The V and J ends lost 3 bases and 5 bases, in that order; junction bases with no gene match: 12. Looked up from germline, CDR1 is SGDLS and CDR2 is YYNGEE. This CDR3 reads CASSAGSGTGTYGYTF. The CDR3 nucleotides read TGTGCCAGCAGCGCGGGATCTGGGACAGGAACATATGGCTACACCTTC.

This sequence joins TRBV3-1 (or the pseudogene TRBV3-2) and TRBJ2-2; the match to TRBD2 covers 10 bases. The germline CDR1 and CDR2 sequences are LGHDT and YNNKEL (reference sequence). The CDR3 has 17 amino acids. The V gene end was trimmed by 0 bases and the J gene end by 1 base; junction bases not matched to a gene: 2. CDR3 residues: CASSQDPSGGNTGELFF. The DNA of the CDR3 is TGTGCCAGCAGCCAAGATCCTAGCGGGGGGAACACCGGGGAGCTGTTTTTT.

The rearrangement links TRBV9 to TRBJ1-2; TRBD1 matches at 8 bases. V was clipped by 2 bases and J by 8 bases; unmatched bases: 5. Per germline, CDR1 SGDLS and CDR2 YYNGEE. The CDR3 runs 13 residues. The CDR3: CASSVGQGKGYTF. The CDR3 DNA sequence: TGTGCCAGCAGCGTTGGACAGGGAAAGGGCTACACCTTC.

Points on this clone: At the DNA level, this CDR3 is encoded by other sequences in the same sample as well. The chain links TRBV5-1 to TRBJ2-7; no clear D gene. Deletions cut 0 bases from V and 3 bases from J, with 4 bases between. Germline CDR1 and CDR2: SGHRS and YFSETQ. CDR3 length equals 12 residues. CDR3 nucleotides: TGCGCCAGCAGCTTGGTCGGCTACGAGCAGTACTTC. Its translation: CASSLVGYEQYF.

This sequence joins TRBV5-5 and TRBJ1-3, with D maybe TRBD1 (5 bases). Germline CDR1 SGHKS, CDR2 YYEKEE (reference sequence). V was pared by 3 bases and J by 0 bases, with 13 bases between. The CDR3 is 16 residues long. The CDR3 protein is CASSSYGGSSGNTIYF. For the CDR3, the DNA is TGTGCCAGCAGCTCCTACGGGGGGAGCTCTGGAAACACCATATATTTT. The whole variable domain, remainder taken from reference TRBV5-5 and TRBJ1-3, is DAGVTQSPTHLIKTRGQQVTLRCSPISGHKSVSWYQQVLGQGPQFIFQYYEKEERGRGNFPDRFSARQFPNYSSELNVNALLLGDSALYLCASSSYGGSSGNTIYFGEGSWLTVV.

J is TRBJ2-1 and V is TRBV27; 8 positions agree with TRBD2. Trimming cost V 2 bases and J 1 base; bases outside gene matches: 4. This CDR3 contains 16 residues. The germline gives CDR1 MNHEY, CDR2 SMNVEV (reference sequence). This CDR3 is CASSLAGGPSYNEQFF. DNA for the CDR3: TGTGCCAGCAGTTTAGCGGGGGGCCCATCCTACAATGAGCAGTTCTTC.

In the case of this clone: Other DNA sequences in the sample encode the same CDR3. V is TRBV27 and J is TRBJ1-6, with D maybe TRBD1 (6 bases). Germline values: CDR1 MNHEY, CDR2 SMNVEV (reference sequence). The ends were cut back, 1 base at V and 7 bases at J, with 8 bases in the middle. This CDR3 contains 14 residues. The CDR3 DNA reads TGTGCCAGCAGTTTATGGGGGCCCAATTCACCCCTCCACTTT. Protein sequence: CASSLWGPNSPLHF.

There are a few counts of this clone. The chain employs TRBV5-1 and TRBJ2-3; TRBD2 matches at 8 bases. CDR1 and CDR2 (germline): SGHRS, YFSETQ. The length of the CDR3 is 14 residues. The ends lost 5 bases at V and 1 base at J; junction bases unmatched: 3. CDR3 sequence reads: CASRVRGGTDTQYF. The CDR3 DNA sequence: TGCGCCAGCAGGGTGCGGGGGGGCACAGATACGCAGTATTTT.

CDR3 nucleotides: TGTGCCAGCAGTGAATTCAGTGAGGTGGATTCACCCCTCCACTTT. This translates into CASSEFSEVDSPLHF. V usage is TRBV6-1 and J usage is TRBJ1-6, with D unclear. The V end lost 2 bases, the J end lost 8 bases, and 13 bases lay between the germline ends. This CDR3 spans 15 amino acids. Germline V gene data show CDR1 as MNHNS and CDR2 as SASEGT.

The chain employs TRBV10-3 and TRBJ2-7; no firm D call. The V gene's germline CDR1 is ENHRY and CDR2 SYGVKD. The CDR3 consists of 14 residues. The V and J ends lost 1 base and 2 bases respectively, with 9 bases between them. The CDR3 nucleotides are TGTGCCATCAGTGAGTTGGGCCAGGCCTACGAGCAGTACTTC. It is translated as CAISELGQAYEQYF.

The chain is built from TRBV30 and TRBJ1-1, with 8 positions matching TRBD1. V was clipped by 3 bases and J by 1 base; unmatched bases: 4. Germline V gene data show CDR1 as GTSNPN and CDR2 as SVGIG (reference sequence). The CDR3 is 14 amino acids. The CDR3, as DNA: TGTGCCTGGAGCAAGACAGGGGCGAACACTGAAGCTTTCTTT. It is translated as CAWSKTGANTEAFF. Full variable domain (remainder filled in from reference TRBV30 and TRBJ1-1): SQTIHQWPATLVQPVGSPLSLECTVEGTSNPNLYWYRQAAGRGLQLLFYSVGIGQISSEVPQNLSASRPQDRQFILSSKKLLLSDSGFYLCAWSKTGANTEAFFGQGTRLTVV.

The chain links TRBV27 to TRBJ1-1, with D tentatively TRBD1 (6 bases). Germline CDR1 and CDR2: MNHEY and SMNVEV (reference sequence). With 3 bases removed from V and 6 bases from J, the gap between germline ends came to 17 bases. The CDR3 runs 15 residues. In DNA, the CDR3 is TGTGCCAGCAGTTTTGACAGGCCTGGTGGCGCTGAAGCTTTCTTT. It encodes CASSFDRPGGAEAFF.

This chain joins TRBV6-2 or TRBV6-3 and TRBJ2-2, with 10 bases fitting TRBD2. The germline V gene encodes CDR1 MNHEY and CDR2 SVGEGT. V dropped 5 bases and J dropped 7; count of bases not matched to a gene: 7. There are 15 residues in the CDR3. Written as DNA, the CDR3 is TGTGCCAGCAGTCTACTAGCGGGGAGTTTCGGGGAGCTGTTTTTT. The encoded protein is CASSLLAGSFGELFF.

CDR3 sequence: CASSYTQGFRPGYTF. CDR3 DNA: TGTGCCAGCAGTTACACGCAGGGGTTCAGGCCTGGCTACACCTTC. The J gene is TRBJ1-2, the V gene TRBV6-2 or TRBV6-3, with a possible D match to TRBD1 (6 bases). Germline V gene sequence: CDR1 MNHEY, CDR2 SVGEGT. The CDR3 has 15 residues. V was pared by 2 bases and J by 7 bases, with 17 bases between.

This clone was picked up one time. The CDR3 DNA reads as TGTGCCAGCAGTTTCCCGGGACAGGGCCGTTATGAGCAGTTCTTC. Amino acids: CASSFPGQGRYEQFF. The V gene is TRBV6-2 or TRBV6-3, the J gene TRBJ2-1; TRBD1 matches 9 bases. The germline V gene encodes CDR1 MNHEY and CDR2 SVGEGT. V was clipped by 4 bases and J by 8 bases; unmatched bases: 9. CDR3 length: 15 residues.

The chain has TRBV10-3 and TRBJ2-3; 10 bases match TRBD2. V lost 7 bases to trimming and J lost 4 bases; unmatched junction nucleotides: 14. Germline assignment: CDR1 ENHRY and CDR2 SYGVKD. This CDR3 has 17 amino acids. CDR3 amino acids: CAINGEVQRGGSDTQYF. As DNA, the CDR3 is TGTGCCATCAACGGCGAGGTTCAGCGGGGGGGTTCAGATACGCAGTATTTT.

J is TRBJ1-2 and V is TRBV18, with D maybe TRBD1 (5 bases). V was cut by 4 bases and J by 3 bases, with 9 bases left in between. This CDR3 is 13 amino acids long. CDR1 and CDR2 from the germline V gene are KGHSH and LQKENI. CDR3 bases: TGTGCCAGCTCACAAGACAGAGACTATGGCTACACCTTC. Translation: CASSQDRDYGYTF.

The chain links TRBV2 to TRBJ2-5; D gene ambiguous. CDR3 size: 12 residues. V shed 8 bases and J shed 0 bases, with 7 bases lying between them. The germline V gene encodes CDR1 SNHLY and CDR2 FYNNEI. The CDR3 spells CASQANQETQYF. DNA for the CDR3: TGTGCCAGCCAGGCTAACCAAGAGACCCAGTACTTC.

The V and J genes are TRBV30 and TRBJ1-5, with D hard to call. The CDR3 runs 12 residues. V was cut by 5 bases and J by 9 bases, with 14 bases left in between. Germline V CDR1 and CDR2: GTSNPN, SVGIG (reference sequence). This chain's CDR3 is CAWESGGRPQHF. CDR3 nucleotide sequence: TGTGCCTGGGAGAGCGGCGGACGGCCCCAGCATTTT. Full variable domain (outside the CDR3, taken from reference TRBV30 and TRBJ1-5): SQTIHQWPATLVQPVGSPLSLECTVEGTSNPNLYWYRQAAGRGLQLLFYSVGIGQISSEVPQNLSASRPQDRQFILSSKKLLLSDSGFYLCAWESGGRPQHFGDGTRLSIL.

Here the CDR3 DNA reads TGCGCCAGCAGCCCTGAACAAGGTTGGGGTGCGGGGCAGTACTTC. Its protein is CASSPEQGWGAGQYF. The V call is TRBV5-1, the J call TRBJ2-7, with a weak D call TRBD2 (5 bases). Trimming stripped 4 bases from V and 9 bases from J, with 23 bases between. In germline, CDR1 is SGHRS, CDR2 YFSETQ. The CDR3 has 15 residues.

CDR3 in DNA: TGTGCCAGTAGTCAGGACTCATCCACCGAGCAGTACTTC. It encodes CASSQDSSTEQYF. The chain uses TRBV19 and TRBJ2-7; a possible D gene is TRBD2 (5 bases). Germline V gene data show CDR1 as LNHDA and CDR2 as SQIVND (reference sequence). The CDR3 runs 13 residues. The V end lost 5 bases, the J end lost 6 bases, and 14 bases lay between the germline ends.

The rearrangement uses TRBV19 and TRBJ2-5, with 7 positions matching TRBD1. Trimming at V came to 4 bases and at J to 2 bases, leaving 7 bases not matched to a gene. This CDR3 region has 15 residues. Germline V gives CDR1 LNHDA, CDR2 SQIVND (reference sequence). CDR3 amino acids: CASSRGTVRQETQYF. The CDR3 coding sequence is TGTGCCAGTAGTAGGGGGACAGTGAGACAAGAGACCCAGTACTTC.

A single count supports this clone. The chain carries TRBV14 and TRBJ2-5; D might be TRBD1 (6 bases). Trimming stripped 4 bases from V and 4 bases from J, with 19 bases between. Germline lookup yields CDR1 SGHDN and CDR2 FVKESK. The CDR3 totals 16 residues. The CDR3 protein is CASSPGTHTPGETQYF. The CDR3 DNA sequence: TGTGCCAGCAGCCCCGGGACACATACTCCGGGAGAGACCCAGTACTTC.

This sequence joins TRBV5-4 and TRBJ1-2, with a possible D match to TRBD1 (5 bases). The CDR3 totals 13 residues. Between the trimmed V and J ends, which lost 4 bases and 2 bases, there was a span of 9 bases. Germline V gives CDR1 SGHNT, CDR2 YYREEE (reference sequence). The CDR3 DNA sequence: TGTGCCAGCAGCGAAGACAGCAACTATGGCTACACCTTC. It yields the protein CASSEDSNYGYTF.